A selection of T cell receptor beta chains follows, all from one sample in a study of blood T cell repertoires in COVID-19. Profiled with immunoSEQ multiplex PCR; TCRdb holds only in-frame clones, not every one. This table has about 260,000 clones, 86% appearing once. The sequenced sample consisted of peripheral blood. Receptors were obtained from a man aged 25-40 years with active or convalescent COVID-19. The CDR3 runs from the conserved cysteine through the conserved F or W. The D gene is left open where the match is weak.

V: TRBV24-1
J: TRBJ2-2
D: TRBD2
CDR3: CATSEAGGPTGELFF

V: TRBV9
J: TRBJ2-7
D: .
CDR3: CASSVYYTNYEQYF

V: TRBV4-1
J: TRBJ1-1
D: .
CDR3: CASRQFLVDVTEAFF

V: TRBV5-1
J: TRBJ1-4
D: .
CDR3: CASSLKTGNNEKLFF

V: TRBV2
J: TRBJ1-2
D: .
CDR3: CARFSSYGYTF

V: TRBV5-4
J: TRBJ1-2
D: .
CDR3: CASSLNPANYGYTF

V: TRBV13
J: TRBJ1-1
D: .
CDR3: CASSRLGGVTEAFF

V: TRBV11-3
J: TRBJ1-2
D: TRBD1
CDR3: CASSSGGTRANYGYTF

V: TRBV4-1
J: TRBJ1-1
D: .
CDR3: CASSQAEVTEAFF

V: TRBV7-2
J: TRBJ1-6
D: .
CDR3: CASTPEGTYNSPLHF

V: TRBV5-1
J: TRBJ1-5
D: .
CDR3: CASSFRPTTTPYQPQHF

V: TRBV10-3
J: TRBJ2-7
D: .
CDR3: CATSRQSTYEQYF

V: TRBV2
J: TRBJ1-1
D: TRBD1
CDR3: CASRWTGTGYTEAFF

V: TRBV28
J: TRBJ1-2
D: TRBD1
CDR3: CASSWDDRVAYGYTF

V: TRBV4-1
J: TRBJ2-1
D: TRBD2
CDR3: CASSLGLAVNNEQFF

V: TRBV5-6
J: TRBJ1-4
D: .
CDR3: CASSLRQTGGKLFF

V: TRBV18
J: TRBJ1-1
D: .
CDR3: CASSPTPQTEAFF

V: TRBV5-1
J: TRBJ2-7
D: TRBD2
CDR3: CASSPSGLAGDYEQYF

V: TRBV9
J: TRBJ2-2
D: TRBD2
CDR3: CASSVALAGEDTGELFF

V: TRBV4-1
J: TRBJ1-1
D: .
CDR3: CASSHGQNTEAFF

V: TRBV6-2/TRBV6-3
J: TRBJ2-1
D: .
CDR3: CASSPRRGSSYNEQFF

V: TRBV9
J: TRBJ2-7
D: .
CDR3: CASSVGGPAEQYF

V: TRBV6-5
J: TRBJ2-7
D: .
CDR3: CASRNRDLEQYF

V: TRBV13
J: TRBJ1-2
D: .
CDR3: CASSSRLYGYTF

V: TRBV5-1
J: TRBJ2-1
D: .
CDR3: CASSLGNYEQFF

V: TRBV25-1
J: TRBJ1-3
D: .
CDR3: CASSARFSGNTIYF

V: TRBV18
J: TRBJ2-7
D: TRBD2
CDR3: CASSHRTSYYEQYF

V: TRBV4-1
J: TRBJ1-2
D: .
CDR3: CASSQGRLAYGYTF